One T cell receptor (beta chain) is described in this entry. Some clones are missing from TCRdb's copy, which holds only in-frame ones; the method was immunoSEQ multiplex PCR. The sample holds around 87,000 clones, 75% to 90% seen once. This CDR3 region has 16 residues. Germline assignment: CDR1 SEHNR and CDR2 FQNEAQ (reference sequence). Trimming shortened V by 6 bases and J by 2 bases, and 18 bases separated the two germline ends. This sample is part of a study of siplizumab effects on memory and regulatory T cells. Sequenced: CD4+ T cells sorted from blood. The rearrangement uses TRBV7-9 and TRBJ2-3; D is perhaps TRBD2 (6 bases). This sequence originates from a human donor in good health. The CDR3 DNA follows: TGTGCCAGCAGTCCTGGGACCCAGCGGGCCACAGATACGCAGTATTTT. Protein sequence: CASSPGTQRATDTQYF.